This TCR beta chain was captured by sequencing in a study of blood T cell repertoires in COVID-19. Germline CDR1 and CDR2: LGHDT and YNNKEL (reference sequence). CDR3 length: 14 amino acids. The V end lost 4 bases, the J end lost 4 bases, and 13 bases lay between the germline ends. Clones were sequenced by immunoSEQ multiplex PCR, and TCRdb holds only the in-frame ones, with some missing. This sample has approximately 71,000 clones, with about nine tenths found just once. The receptor was isolated from a woman younger than 30 with acute or convalescent COVID-19. The V call is TRBV3-1 (or the pseudogene TRBV3-2), the J call TRBJ1-2; D remains unclear. Sample: peripheral blood. The CDR3 DNA reads TGTGCCAGCAGCCCCACCGAGGGAGGCTATGGCTACACCTTC. Residues: CASSPTEGGYGYTF.